Below, 14 T cell receptor beta chains from the same sample are listed, as sequenced in a study of regulatory T cells in long-lasting Graves disease. The authors built TCR beta libraries using iRepertoire HTBI primers and Arm-PCR of CDR3 regions. One entry per CDR3 protein, called by TCRdb with MiXCR from the multiplex PCR reads. The sample records some 280,000 distinct CDR3 sequences, 20% to 25% being singletons. Described time point: persistent/refractory GD, antithyroid drugs over 5 years with positive TRAb. Following extraction of RNA from PBMCs, that RNA was used to make the TCR library. The sequenced sample was peripheral blood mononuclear cells (PBMCs), obtained when the disease was refractory, from a patient treated with antithyroid drugs. The receptors shown here come from a female donor with Graves disease.

This clonotype was picked up many times. The rearrangement joins TRBV27 to TRBJ2-7, with a weak D call TRBD1 (5 bases). Germline V gene sequence: CDR1 MNHEY, CDR2 SMNVEV (reference sequence). This CDR3 spans 12 amino acids. V gave up 6 bases and J gave up 1 base, with 7 bases separating them. Written as DNA, the CDR3 is TGTGCCAGCAGGGACAATTCCTACGAGCAGTACTTC. Protein: CASRDNSYEQYF.

The CDR3 loop is CASKGTGGMGTEAFF. CDR3 DNA sequence: TGTGCCAGTAAGGGGACAGGAGGGATGGGGACTGAAGCTTTCTTT. This chain uses TRBV19 with TRBJ1-1; 8 bases match TRBD1. With V trimmed by 7 bases and J by 5 bases, 12 bases remained unmatched. Germline CDR1 is LNHDA and CDR2 is SQIVND (reference sequence). The CDR3 totals 15 residues.

The J gene is TRBJ2-1, the V gene TRBV20-1; 7 bases match TRBD2. The CDR3 runs to 18 residues. V dropped 3 bases and J dropped 7; count of bases not matched to a gene: 21. In germline, CDR1 is DFQATT, CDR2 SNEGSKA (reference sequence). CDR3 nucleotides: TGCAGTGCTAGCAGGGAGGGAGAACTCGACTTCATGGGGAATGAGCAGTTCTTC. Protein: CSASREGELDFMGNEQFF.

The CDR3 is CASSLGTYQPQHF. The CDR3 DNA sequence: TGTGCCAGCAGTTTAGGCACTTATCAGCCCCAGCATTTT. V and J are TRBV28 and TRBJ1-5; D gene ambiguous. V dropped 2 bases and J dropped 5 bases, with 7 bases sitting between them. The CDR3 is made up of 13 amino acids. Germline V gives CDR1 MDHEN, CDR2 SYDVKM.

This clonotype was found many times. The CDR3 DNA reads as TGTGCCAGCAGCGTTCAGGGGCAGGGGGCTAGCGGGAGCGAGACCCAGTACTTC. This codes for CASSVQGQGASGSETQYF. The rearrangement uses TRBV7-2 and TRBJ2-5; TRBD2 matches 10 bases. V dropped 5 bases and J dropped 5; count of bases not matched to a gene: 17. This CDR3 contains 18 residues. The germline V gene has CDR1 SGHTA and CDR2 FQGNSA.

This clonotype was seen many times. The genes are TRBV7-2 and TRBJ1-6; a weak D match, TRBD1 (5 bases). The CDR3 length is 15 residues. V shed 2 bases and J shed 8 bases, with 13 bases lying between them. Germline V lookup: CDR1 SGHTA, CDR2 FQGNSA. The CDR3 loop is CASSLTPPGDSPLHF. The DNA for the CDR3 is TGTGCCAGCAGCTTAACCCCACCGGGGGATTCACCCCTCCACTTT.

In the case of this clonotype: A much larger clone sits a single nucleotide away, making a read error possible. The chain uses TRBV7-2 and TRBJ2-5, with D perhaps matching TRBD1 (6 bases). The DNA end is a closer match to TRBJ2-7, so the J assignment may be wrong. The CDR3 runs to 14 residues. The V gene's germline CDR1 is SGHTA and CDR2 FQGNSA. The CDR3 sequence is CASSLHFYRDEQYF. The CDR3 DNA sequence: TGTGCCAGCAGCTTACACTTCTACAGGGACGAGCAGTACTTC.

The sample holds many counts of this clonotype. The chain couples TRBV28 to TRBJ2-7, with TRBD1 as a possible D gene (5 bases). The CDR3 loop spans 14 amino acids. Germline CDR1 MDHEN, CDR2 SYDVKM. V lost 6 bases to trimming and J lost 0 bases, with 12 bases between them. CDR3 in amino acids: CASSLGDSSYEQYF. The DNA of the CDR3 is TGTGCCAGCAGCTTAGGAGACAGCTCCTACGAGCAGTACTTC.

V is TRBV12-3 or TRBV12-4 and J is TRBJ2-1; 12 nucleotides agree with TRBD2. The V gene end was trimmed by 2 bases and the J gene end by 9 bases; junction bases not matched to a gene: 5. CDR3 size: 15 residues. This CDR3 is CASSLLPSGRVEQFF. The CDR3 DNA reads TGTGCCAGCAGTTTACTCCCTAGCGGGAGGGTTGAGCAGTTCTTC.

This clonotype has ten or more counts. The V gene is TRBV12-3 or TRBV12-4, the J gene TRBJ2-7; 9 nucleotides align to TRBD2. J was trimmed by 2 bases and V by 3 bases; bases with no gene match: 2. The CDR3 is 14 amino acids. The DNA for the CDR3 is TGTGCCAGCAGTTTTAGCGGGAGAACCTACGAGCAGTACTTC. It codes for CASSFSGRTYEQYF.

With regard to this clonotype: Just one base apart from a much larger clone, this may be a read error. J is TRBJ1-1 and V is TRBV6-2 or TRBV6-3, with a tentative D call TRBD1 (6 bases). CDR1 is MNHEY, CDR2 SVGEGT, per germline. Trimming took off 5 bases at V and 5 bases at J, with 15 bases between the two ends. The CDR3 loop spans 14 amino acids. The CDR3 DNA reads as TGTGCCAGCAGTGAACTGTGGGGGGCGACTGAAGCTTTCTTT. It yields the protein CASSELWGATEAFF.

This clonotype was observed many times. The genes are TRBV27 and TRBJ2-5, with a possible D match to TRBD2 (5 bases). The CDR3 consists of 13 residues. With 3 bases removed from V and 4 bases from J, the gap between germline ends came to 9 bases. The germline CDR1 and CDR2 sequences are MNHEY and SMNVEV (reference sequence). CDR3 in DNA: TGTGCCAGCAGTTTTTCCGAGGGAGAGACCCAGTACTTC. Its translation: CASSFSEGETQYF.

Ten or more counts support this clonotype. The chain has TRBV18 and TRBJ1-1, with 7 bases that match TRBD1. V gave up 3 bases and J gave up 11 bases; unmatched junction bases: 6. The CDR3 totals 12 residues. Germline V gene sequence: CDR1 KGHSH, CDR2 LQKENI. CDR3 bases: TGTGCCAGCTCACCGGAGGGGGCAATGGCTTTCTTT. Translation gives CASSPEGAMAFF.

V gene TRBV12-3 or TRBV12-4 combines with J gene TRBJ2-3, with 9 nucleotides matching TRBD2. The V and J ends lost 5 bases and 4 bases, in that order; junction bases with no gene match: 13. The CDR3 extends over 17 amino acids. CDR3 nucleotide sequence: TGTGCCAGCAGTGCGTTTTGGCGGGAGGGCCTCCCAGATACGCAGTATTTT. Protein: CASSAFWREGLPDTQYF.